Below, 28 T cell receptor beta chains from the same sample are listed, as sequenced in a study of T-cell reconstitution after alpha-beta-depleted transplantation in children. TCRbeta library construction was performed incorporating unique molecular identifiers. MiXCR was run by TCRdb on the PCR reads, yielding one entry per CDR3 protein. The sample consists of some 260,000 distinct CDR3 sequences, approximately 24% of them appearing once. The sequences come from PBMCs, mostly from graft donor cells, collected 360 days after TCRalphabeta/CD19-depleted stem cell transplant. The receptors come from a female patient aged 2-9 years who had a stem cell transplant for congenital amegakaryocytic thrombocytopenia, so the T cells may come from the graft donor.

This clonotype was seen a handful of times. The genes are TRBV6-2 or TRBV6-3 and TRBJ2-6; 9 bases fit TRBD1. After removal of 5 bases from V and 2 bases from J, the junction contained 7 bases not matched to a gene. The CDR3 runs to 17 residues. Looked up from germline, CDR1 is MNHEY and CDR2 is SVGEGT. In nucleotides, the CDR3 is TGTGCCAGCAGTCCCGGGACAGGGAGTGCTGGGGCCAACGTCCTGACTTTC. Amino acids: CASSPGTGSAGANVLTF.

The chain employs TRBV5-1 and TRBJ2-1, with D possibly being TRBD1 (6 bases). Trimming removed 0 bases at V and 7 bases at J, with 11 bases between. Germline assignment: CDR1 SGHRS and CDR2 YFSETQ. The CDR3 contains 14 residues. The CDR3 here is CASSLVGGRNEQFF. The CDR3 DNA reads as TGCGCCAGCAGCTTGGTTGGGGGCAGGAATGAGCAGTTCTTC.

This clonotype was seen only a few times. The CDR3, as DNA: TGCAGTGCTAGAAATCCTGGGCTAGCGGGTTCCCAAGAGACCCAGTACTTC. Protein product: CSARNPGLAGSQETQYF. The V and J genes are TRBV20-1 and TRBJ2-5; 8 nucleotides match TRBD2. J gave up 1 base and V 2 bases, and 12 bases lay outside the gene matches. The CDR3 extends over 17 amino acids. The V gene's germline CDR1 is DFQATT and CDR2 SNEGSKA (reference sequence).

This clonotype was seen only a few times. The chain carries TRBV5-1 and TRBJ2-5; 7 nucleotides line up with TRBD2. The ends lost 1 base at V and 4 bases at J; junction bases unmatched: 10. Germline loops: CDR1 SGHRS, CDR2 YFSETQ. CDR3 length: 16 residues. In DNA, the CDR3 is TGCGCCAGCAGCTTGAGTGGCGGGACTATAGGAGAGACCCAGTACTTC. It encodes CASSLSGGTIGETQYF.

The chain recombines TRBV6-5 with TRBJ2-4; tentatively, D is TRBD1 (5 bases). CDR1 is MNHEY, CDR2 SVGAGI, per germline. CDR3 length: 16 residues. Trimming pared 2 bases from V and 0 bases from J, leaving 11 bases between. Here the CDR3 DNA reads TGTGCCAGCAGTTACGTAAGGACACTAGCCAAAAACATTCAGTACTTC. This encodes CASSYVRTLAKNIQYF.

This clonotype turned up a few times. This chain joins TRBV10-3 and TRBJ2-2; weak D call: TRBD1 (5 bases). CDR1 and CDR2 (germline): ENHRY, SYGVKD. V was trimmed by 2 bases and J by 4 bases, leaving 8 bases between them. There are 14 residues in the CDR3. CDR3 bases: TGTGCCATCAGTGAGACCCAGGGCACCGGGGAGCTGTTTTTT. The encoded protein is CAISETQGTGELFF.

This clonotype came up a few times. CDR3 loop: CASSLAPSKRGWLDTQYF. The CDR3 DNA reads as TGTGCCAGCAGCTTAGCGCCTTCGAAGCGGGGTTGGTTAGATACGCAGTATTTT. V gene TRBV7-8 combines with J gene TRBJ2-3, with 7 bases matching TRBD2. Germline V CDR1 and CDR2: SGHVS, FQNEAQ. CDR3 length: 18 amino acids. The V segment lost 0 bases and the J segment 5 bases; nucleotides outside the gene matches: 14.

This chain uses TRBV6-1 with TRBJ1-3, with D unresolved. This CDR3 has 15 residues. In germline, CDR1 is MNHNS, CDR2 SASEGT. The V and J ends lost 6 bases and 0 bases respectively, with 12 bases between them. The CDR3 sequence is CASRPGYPSGNTIYF. In DNA, the CDR3 is TGTGCCAGCAGACCAGGATATCCCTCTGGAAACACCATATATTTT.

As for this clonotype: One end of the junction does not line up with germline, which may come from a read error. J is TRBJ2-5 and V is TRBV12-3 or TRBV12-4; 11 bases line up with TRBD2. The length of the CDR3 is 13 residues. DNA for the CDR3: TGTGCCAGCAGTTTGGGACTAGCGGAGATCCAGTACTTC. Its translation: CASSLGLAEIQYF.

This clonotype has more than one count but fewer than ten. The V and J genes are TRBV12-3 or TRBV12-4 and TRBJ1-2, with 12 nucleotides matching TRBD1. V lost 4 bases and J lost 8; bases outside the gene matches: 5. The CDR3 totals 14 residues. The CDR3 nucleotides are TGTGCCAGCAGTTCCGGGACAGGGGGCTGGGGCTACACCTTC. Translated, it gives CASSSGTGGWGYTF.

This clonotype was found many times. The V gene is TRBV20-1, the J gene TRBJ2-2; TRBD1 is a possible D gene (6 bases). This CDR3 comprises 14 residues. V gave up 6 bases and J gave up 7 bases, with 18 bases separating them. Germline values: CDR1 DFQATT, CDR2 SNEGSKA (reference sequence). The DNA for the CDR3 is TGCAGTGCAAATACAGGGCCTGGAGGCGGGGAGCTGTTTTTT. Protein product: CSANTGPGGGELFF.

The CDR3 DNA reads TGCGCCAGCAGTGAAAACCAAGGAGAGACCCAGTACTTC. The encoded protein is CASSENQGETQYF. The chain recombines TRBV10-1 with TRBJ2-5; unclear D gene. V lost 3 bases to trimming and J lost 4 bases, with 9 bases between them. Looked up from germline, CDR1 is WNHNN and CDR2 is SYGVQD (reference sequence). The CDR3 is 13 residues long.

This clonotype has only one observation. This sequence joins TRBV20-1 and TRBJ2-3; tentative D call: TRBD2 (7 bases). Germline V gene sequence: CDR1 DFQATT, CDR2 SNEGSKA (reference sequence). The CDR3 runs to 16 residues. Between the trimmed V and J ends, which lost 4 bases and 2 bases, there was a span of 19 bases. The CDR3 sequence is CSAKLYAGATTDTQYF. CDR3 coding DNA: TGCAGTGCTAAGTTGTACGCGGGGGCCACCACAGATACGCAGTATTTT.

The V and J genes are TRBV6-1 and TRBJ2-5; TRBD2 is a possible D gene (5 bases). This CDR3 region has 15 residues. Germline V gene sequence: CDR1 MNHNS, CDR2 SASEGT. V lost 1 base and J lost 5, with 14 bases in between. CDR3 sequence: CASSEVGYSGETQYF. For the CDR3, the DNA is TGTGCCAGCAGTGAAGTGGGATACTCGGGGGAGACCCAGTACTTC.

This clonotype was seen only a few times. J is TRBJ1-2 and V is TRBV28; 7 nucleotides align to TRBD1. This CDR3 contains 14 residues. Germline assignment: CDR1 MDHEN and CDR2 SYDVKM. The V and J ends lost 5 bases and 4 bases, in that order; junction bases with no gene match: 7. CDR3 in amino acids: CASSMGQRTYGYTF. In DNA form, the CDR3 reads TGTGCCAGCAGTATGGGACAGCGCACCTATGGCTACACCTTC.

This clonotype occurred many times. The rearrangement joins TRBV15 to TRBJ1-2; TRBD1 agrees at 8 bases. The junction had 4 bases not matched to a gene; V was cut back by 0 bases and J by 4 bases. The CDR3 length is 15 residues. Germline CDR1 LNHNV, CDR2 YYDKDF (reference sequence). This CDR3 is CATSRDRTGFYGYTF. CDR3 in DNA: TGTGCCACCAGCAGAGATCGGACAGGGTTCTATGGCTACACCTTC.

The rearrangement links TRBV24-1 to TRBJ2-5; D not resolved. V lost 2 bases to trimming and J lost 2 bases, with 11 bases between them. The CDR3 spans 15 residues. Germline CDR1 is KGHDR and CDR2 is SFDVKD. In DNA form, the CDR3 reads TGTGCCACCAGTGATTCGGCCGGTTTGCAAGAGACCCAGTACTTC. Translated, it gives CATSDSAGLQETQYF.

This clonotype was observed at least ten times. J is TRBJ2-3 and V is TRBV20-1; 11 bases are a match to TRBD2. The CDR3 runs to 14 residues. CDR1 is DFQATT and CDR2 is SNEGSKA in the germline V gene (reference sequence). After removal of 6 bases from V and 6 bases from J, the junction contained 8 bases not matched to a gene. The CDR3: CSALAGGPPDTQYF. In nucleotides, the CDR3 is TGCAGTGCATTAGCGGGAGGGCCTCCTGATACGCAGTATTTT.

This clonotype was seen a few times. This chain links TRBV4-2 with TRBJ2-3; D is perhaps TRBD2 (5 bases). V gave up 0 bases and J gave up 0 bases, with 10 bases separating them. CDR1 is LGHNA, CDR2 YNFKEQ, per germline. This CDR3 is built from 16 residues. The CDR3 DNA is TGTGCCAGCAGCCAAGATGGCAGGACTAGCACAGATACGCAGTATTTT. This codes for CASSQDGRTSTDTQYF.

This chain uses TRBV28 with TRBJ2-5, with 11 bases lining up with TRBD1. Unmatched junction bases numbered 13, after V lost 3 bases and J lost 4 bases. There are 18 residues in the CDR3. The germline V gene has CDR1 MDHEN and CDR2 SYDVKM. This chain's CDR3 is CASSLGGLRTGGGETQYF. Written as DNA, the CDR3 is TGTGCCAGCAGTTTGGGGGGCCTCCGGACAGGGGGCGGAGAGACCCAGTACTTC.

In this sample, this clonotype turned up a few times. V is TRBV24-1 and J is TRBJ2-5, with TRBD1 matching 9 bases. CDR3 size: 15 residues. Germline CDR1 is KGHDR and CDR2 is SFDVKD. V gave up 7 bases and J gave up 1 base; unmatched junction bases: 6. This chain's CDR3 is CATSAATGGQETQYF. The CDR3 bases are TGTGCCACCAGCGCGGCGACAGGGGGCCAAGAGACCCAGTACTTC.

The chain is built from TRBV7-3 and TRBJ1-2; 9 nucleotides agree with TRBD1. Germline trimming cut 1 base from V and 7 bases from J; bases unmatched to any gene: 4. Germline V lookup: CDR1 SGHTA, CDR2 FQGTGA. This CDR3 has 14 residues. The CDR3 protein is CASSLKKDRGGYTF. The CDR3 coding sequence is TGTGCCAGCAGCTTAAAGAAGGACAGGGGTGGCTACACCTTC.

V is TRBV24-1 and J is TRBJ2-1; D ambiguous. This CDR3 has 16 amino acids. The germline V gene encodes CDR1 KGHDR and CDR2 SFDVKD. Trimming cost V 0 bases and J 3 bases, with 11 bases left between them. The CDR3 DNA sequence: TGTGCCACCAGTGATTTGAGAGATAGTCACTACAATGAGCAGTTCTTC. The encoded protein is CATSDLRDSHYNEQFF.

The V gene is TRBV28, the J gene TRBJ1-1; D unresolved. The V gene lost 3 bases and the J gene lost 3 bases, with 5 bases spanning the gap. Germline loops: CDR1 MDHEN, CDR2 SYDVKM. CDR3 length: 12 amino acids. CDR3 sequence (DNA): TGTGCCAGCAGTTTGCCCGACACTGAAGCTTTCTTT. The encoded protein is CASSLPDTEAFF.

This clonotype turned up a few times. The chain couples TRBV12-3 or TRBV12-4 to TRBJ1-1; D might be TRBD1 (6 bases). The CDR3 is made up of 14 amino acids. Trimming stripped 11 bases from V and 1 base from J, with 17 bases between. CDR3 sequence reads: CASQGRGWNTEAFF. The CDR3 DNA is TGTGCCTCCCAAGGCAGGGGATGGAACACTGAAGCTTTCTTT.

This clonotype came up a few times. The rearrangement links TRBV29-1 to TRBJ1-3; 9 bases match TRBD1. The V and J ends lost 7 bases and 3 bases, in that order; junction bases with no gene match: 7. Germline-derived CDR1 and CDR2 are SQVTM and ANQGSEA. This CDR3 comprises 14 residues. The CDR3 DNA reads TGCAGCGCTTTCGACAGGGGGTTTGGAAACACCATATATTTT. As protein: CSAFDRGFGNTIYF.

The CDR3 protein is CASSAHLGRRRSYEQFF. DNA of the CDR3: TGTGCCAGCAGTGCCCACCTGGGCAGGAGGAGATCTTATGAGCAGTTCTTC. The rearrangement joins TRBV6-1 to TRBJ2-1; tentatively, D is TRBD2 (5 bases). Deletions cut 4 bases from V and 8 bases from J, with 24 bases between. The germline V gene encodes CDR1 MNHNS and CDR2 SASEGT. This CDR3 contains 17 residues.

This clonotype was seen more than once but under ten times. The chain recombines TRBV25-1 with TRBJ2-3; D unresolved. Trimming removed 1 base at V and 6 bases at J, with 5 bases between. Looked up from germline, CDR1 is MGHDK and CDR2 is SYGVNS. There are 12 residues in the CDR3. Here the CDR3 reads CASSESDDTQYF. The CDR3 DNA reads TGTGCCAGCAGTGAATCGGATGATACGCAGTATTTT.